These T cell receptor beta chains were read from a single sample in a study of cytomegalovirus exposure and HLA in healthy donors. Profiled with immunoSEQ multiplex PCR; TCRdb holds only in-frame clones, not every one. The sample gives 95,000 to 150,000 clones, about three quarters of which show up once; roughly 8.2% is in the top ten. Specimen: PBMCs. Receptors were obtained from a woman in her thirties or forties in good health and CMV-seropositive. CDR3s include the opening cysteine and the closing phenylalanine or tryptophan. D genes are given only for firm matches. Clone size appears in some rows only: once, few, many, or a class for an expanded clone.

j_call v_call clone_size d_call cdr3_length cdr3_nt cdr3_aa
TRBJ2-7 TRBV13 - TRBD2 15 TGTGCCAGCAGCCGGACTAGCGGGGGTTCCTACGAGCAGTACTTC CASSRTSGGSYEQYF
TRBJ2-7 TRBV27 many TRBD2 15 TGTGCCAGCAGCCTACTAGCGGGGGAACGCTACGAGCAGTACTTC CASSLLAGERYEQYF
TRBJ1-4 TRBV7-9 - TRBD1 14 TGTGCCAGCAGCCTTGGACAGGGGGCTGAAAAACTGTTTTTT CASSLGQGAEKLFF
TRBJ2-3 TRBV12-5 - TRBD1 14 TGTGCTAGTGGTCCCGGACAGGGGAAAGATACGCAGTATTTT CASGPGQGKDTQYF
TRBJ2-1 TRBV7-2 - - 12 TGTGCCAGCAGCTTCGGAGGGAGGCAGCAGTTCTTC CASSFGGRQQFF
TRBJ2-2 TRBV29-1 - - 12 TGCAGCGCACAGCCGAACACCGGGGAGCTGTTTTTT CSAQPNTGELFF
TRBJ1-6 TRBV11-2 few TRBD1 17 TGTGCCAGCAGCCCAGAACAGGGGGCATCCTATAATTCACCCCTCCACTTT CASSPEQGASYNSPLHF
TRBJ2-1 TRBV18 - TRBD2 14 TGTGCCAGCTCCCAGAGCGGGGGATACAATGAGCAGTTCTTC CASSQSGGYNEQFF
TRBJ1-2 TRBV18 - - 13 TGTGCCAGCTCACCCCCGGGGGGCGGTGGCTACACCTTC CASSPPGGGGYTF
TRBJ1-2 TRBV10-3 few - 13 TGTGCCATCAGTGGCGGACAGAACTATGGCTACACCTTC CAISGGQNYGYTF
TRBJ2-1 TRBV2 - TRBD2 14 TGTGCCAGCAGTTCTATCTCGCGGGGGAATGAGCAGTTCTTC CASSSISRGNEQFF
TRBJ1-4 TRBV6-5 - - 14 TGTGCCAGCAGACCGGACAGTGGTAATGAAAAACTGTTTTTT CASRPDSGNEKLFF
TRBJ2-2 TRBV5-1 - - 14 TGCGCCAGCAGCCCACCACAGAACACCGGGGAGCTGTTTTTT CASSPPQNTGELFF
TRBJ1-1 TRBV7-9 few TRBD1 14 TGTGCCAGCAGCCTGATGGACAGGGGTCCTGAAGCTTTCTTT CASSLMDRGPEAFF
TRBJ1-1 TRBV6-5 - - 12 TGTGCCAGCTACGCAGGGGACACTGAAGCTTTCTTT CASYAGDTEAFF
TRBJ2-7 TRBV28 - - 11 TGTGCCAGCAGTCAAATTTACGAGCAGTACTTC CASSQIYEQYF
TRBJ1-6 TRBV15 - TRBD1 15 TGTGCCACCAGCGTAGACAGGGGGCTTAGGTCACCCCTCCACTTT CATSVDRGLRSPLHF
TRBJ1-1 TRBV6-6 few - 12 TGTGCCAGCAGTTCAAAGACAGAAGAAGCTTTCTTT CASSSKTEEAFF
TRBJ2-3 TRBV6-1 few - 14 TGTGCCAGCAGTTCTGGAGGGGATGCAGATACGCAGTATTTT CASSSGGDADTQYF
TRBJ1-2 TRBV19 few TRBD1 13 TGTGCCAGTAGTCGACAGGGTAACTATGGCTACACCTTC CASSRQGNYGYTF
TRBJ2-7 TRBV11-2 - TRBD2 15 TGTGCCAGCAGCTTAGACAGCGGGAGTGGTTACGAGCAGTACTTC CASSLDSGSGYEQYF
TRBJ2-5 TRBV5-1 - TRBD2 16 TGCGCCAGCAGCCTACTGGGACTAGCGGGGCAAGAGACCCAGTACTTC CASSLLGLAGQETQYF
TRBJ2-5 TRBV29-1 few - 13 TGCAGCGTTGAGCGACTAGGAGGGGAGACCCAGTACTTC CSVERLGGETQYF
TRBJ1-1 TRBV7-9 - - 12 TGTGCCAGCAGCTTTGGCCTCACTGAAGCTTTCTTT CASSFGLTEAFF
TRBJ1-5 TRBV6-6 - - 14 TGTGCCAGTACTGGGGGGGTGGGCAATCAGCCCCAGCATTTT CASTGGVGNQPQHF
TRBJ1-1 TRBV6-5 once TRBD1 15 TGTGCCAGCAGTTACCTCCGGACAGGGGCTACTGAAGCTTTCTTT CASSYLRTGATEAFF
TRBJ1-1 TRBV19 - - 12 TGTGCCAGTAGTTATCGAGGGACTGAAGCTTTCTTT CASSYRGTEAFF
TRBJ1-2 TRBV4-2 - TRBD1 15 TGTGCCAGCAGCCAAGATGGGACAGGGCCCTATGGCTACACCTTC CASSQDGTGPYGYTF
TRBJ2-7 TRBV4-1 once - 15 TGCGCCAGCAGCTCTCAGGGGTCCGGCTCCTACGAGCAGTACTTC CASSSQGSGSYEQYF
TRBJ1-3 TRBV18 - TRBD1 15 TGTGCCAGCTCACCACGGCAGGGGGCTGGAAACACCATATATTTT CASSPRQGAGNTIYF
TRBJ1-6 TRBV7-9 - - 16 TGTGCCAGCAGCTTAGGTTCGGGTCAGAATAATTCACCCCTCCACTTT CASSLGSGQNNSPLHF
TRBJ1-2 TRBV7-2 - - 12 TGTGCCAGCACTGCGGGGGGCAGTGGCTACACCTTC CASTAGGSGYTF
TRBJ1-2 TRBV29-1 - TRBD1 13 TGCAGCGTTGCGCAGACAGGGAGCTATGGCTACACCTTC CSVAQTGSYGYTF
TRBJ1-5 TRBV6-5 few TRBD1 14 TGTGCCAGCAAGGGACAGGGGGACAATCAGCCCCAGCATTTT CASKGQGDNQPQHF
TRBJ2-4 TRBV5-4 - - 16 TGTGCCAGCAGCTTGGTGTCAGGGGGGCCAGGAAACATTCAGTACTTC CASSLVSGGPGNIQYF
TRBJ1-6 TRBV14 - - 12 TGTGCCAGCAGCCTCCGGAATTCACCCCTCCACTTT CASSLRNSPLHF
TRBJ2-3 TRBV7-2 few - 14 TGTGCCAGCAGCTTGATCCTAAGTCCAGATACGCAGTATTTT CASSLILSPDTQYF
TRBJ1-1 TRBV21-1 - - 17 TGTGCCAGCAGCAAAGGGACAGACAGGGGTTTGAACACTGAAGCTTTCTTT CASSKGTDRGLNTEAFF
TRBJ2-7 TRBV6-5 - TRBD1 15 TGTGCCAGCAGTTACCAAGGACAGGGCCCAAACGAGCAGTACTTC CASSYQGQGPNEQYF
TRBJ1-4 TRBV2 - - 14 TGTGCCAGTAGTCGGGGGTCGGCGGGTGAAAAACTGTTTTTT CASSRGSAGEKLFF
TRBJ1-6 TRBV7-3 few - 14 TGTGCCAGCAGCTTAGGGCCGTCGAATTCACCCCTCCACTTT CASSLGPSNSPLHF
TRBJ1-1 TRBV19 - - 13 TGTGCCAGTAGTATTTCGGTGAACACTGAAGCTTTCTTT CASSISVNTEAFF
TRBJ1-2 TRBV6-5 - - 13 TGTGCCAGTGGACAGCAAGGATTCTATGGCTACACCTTC CASGQQGFYGYTF
TRBJ1-1 TRBV7-9 - - 13 TGTGCCAGCAGTGCCCAGGGTAACACTGAAGCTTTCTTT CASSAQGNTEAFF
TRBJ1-6 TRBV6-5 - TRBD1 15 TGTGCCAGCAGTAGATGGGACAGGGGTTATTCACCCCTCCACTTT CASSRWDRGYSPLHF